This note documents a single TCR beta chain sequence. These data originate in a study of cytomegalovirus exposure and HLA in healthy donors. Overall study: Approximately 80 million unique TCRs, all from HLA-typed donors, were included in an early release of the data.

PCR involved 60 Vbeta and 13 Jbeta primers. The repertoire was sequenced with immunoSEQ multiplex PCR; TCRdb's copy has only in-frame clones and lacks some. The sample table sets out some 39,000 clones. In germline, CDR1 is MRHNA, CDR2 SNTAGT. The CDR3 loop spans 14 amino acids. V lost 6 bases to trimming and J lost 5 bases; unmatched junction nucleotides: 4. The chain has TRBV6-4 and TRBJ1-6; 7 nucleotides align to TRBD1. Source material: PBMCs. This receptor was taken from a woman in her thirties in good health and CMV-seropositive. DNA of the CDR3: TGTGCCAGCAGGAGGGACAGTGATAATTCACCCCTCCACTTT. Protein sequence: CASRRDSDNSPLHF.